This TCR beta chain was obtained from a study of cytomegalovirus exposure and HLA in healthy donors. The study's findings and limits: The investigators catalogued some 160 TCR beta chains as cytomegalovirus-associated. Earlier results showed most TCR beta V segments being productive about 87% or about 30% of the time. When analyzed later, a missense DCLRE1C variant was found to be linked to TCR beta V- and J-gene trimming.

This CDR3 has 15 amino acids. From germline, CDR1 is MNHEY and CDR2 SMNVEV (reference sequence). Germline trimming cut 3 bases from V and 2 bases from J; bases unmatched to any gene: 7. About this clone: Its matching antigen is unknown.

Researchers ran the PCR with 60 Vbeta and 13 Jbeta primers. Sequencing was performed with immunoSEQ multiplex PCR; in TCRdb, only in-frame clones are kept and a portion is missing. The repertoire table contains some 48,000 clones. Specimen: PBMCs. The rearrangement links TRBV27 to TRBJ2-7, with 7 nucleotides matching TRBD1. The sequence came from a woman between 35 and 50 years old in good health and CMV-seronegative. The CDR3 DNA reads as TGTGCCAGCAGTTTCTCGGACAGGTTAACCTACGAGCAGTACTTC. Translated: CASSFSDRLTYEQYF.